This T cell receptor (beta chain) is drawn from a study of T cells in Graves' hyperthyroidism and ophthalmopathy. Authors of the study amplified TCR beta CDR3 regions from RNA transcripts. Carried out on the TCR CDR3, a first-round RT-PCR used the HTBI primer set. From the multiplex PCR reads, TCRdb called clonotypes with MiXCR, one entry per CDR3 protein. The table lists approximately 570,000 distinct CDR3 sequences, just under 20% of them singletons. This clonotype was recorded a few times. Trimming cost V 4 bases and J 2 bases; bases outside gene matches: 6. The germline gives CDR1 SGHNT, CDR2 YYREEE (reference sequence). The CDR3 contains 15 residues.

The rearrangement uses TRBV5-4 and TRBJ2-3, with 8 bases fitting TRBD2. This TCR was sampled from a man aged 40-50 years with Graves' ophthalmopathy. The sequenced sample was blood. CDR3 residues: CASSRSGIITDTQYF. In DNA, the CDR3 is TGTGCCAGCAGCCGTAGCGGGATCATCACAGATACGCAGTATTTT.